The 16 T cell receptor beta chains below all came from one sample that was sequenced in a study of blood T cell repertoires in COVID-19. Here immunoSEQ multiplex PCR was the method, and the copy in TCRdb shows in-frame clones only, minus some. Among over 200,000 clones listed, approximately 91% were seen once. Sequenced: PBMCs or T cells enriched from blood (not recorded which). The receptors derive from a human donor in a cohort exposed to, infected with or recovered from COVID-19 (not recorded which). The donor label of this sample is uncertain.

The count of this clone is one. The gene calls are TRBV2 and TRBJ1-6, with 9 bases identical to TRBD1. V trimming: 8 bases; J trimming: 6 bases; junction bases outside the gene matches: 11. CDR3 size: 16 residues. Germline V gives CDR1 SNHLY, CDR2 FYNNEI. DNA for the CDR3: TGTGCCAGCTCAGGCGGTGGGGACAGGGCTAATTCACCCCTCCACTTT. This sequence encodes CASSGGGDRANSPLHF. The full variable domain, in which reference TRBV2 and TRBJ1-6 provide the parts outside the CDR3, is EPEVTQTPSHQVTQMGQEVILRCVPISNHLYFYWYRQILGQKVEFLVSFYNNEISEKSEIFDDQFSVERPDGSNFTLKIRSTKLEDSAMYFCASSGGGDRANSPLHFGNGTRLTVT.

V gene TRBV18 combines with J gene TRBJ2-3; D is ambiguous. The CDR3 contains 15 residues. Germline CDR1 KGHSH, CDR2 LQKENI. V dropped 3 bases and J dropped 0 bases, with 10 bases sitting between them. This CDR3 is CASSPPATSTDTQYF. In DNA, the CDR3 is TGTGCCAGCTCACCCCCAGCGACTAGCACAGATACGCAGTATTTT.

The chain has TRBV3-1 (or the pseudogene TRBV3-2) and TRBJ1-2, with a possible D match to TRBD1 (5 bases). Per the germline V gene, CDR1 is LGHDT and CDR2 is YNNKEL (reference sequence). CDR3 length: 16 amino acids. The germline V and J ends were trimmed by 0 bases and 4 bases, with 15 bases remaining between them. The CDR3 protein is CASSQDLGQHGYGYTF. CDR3 nucleotides: TGTGCCAGCAGCCAAGATCTGGGGCAGCATGGCTATGGCTACACCTTC.

The J gene is TRBJ2-1, the V gene TRBV29-1; TRBD2 aligns across 11 bases. The CDR3 is 14 amino acids. Germline V gene sequence: CDR1 SQVTM, CDR2 ANQGSEA. Losses at the gene ends were 8 bases for V and 6 bases for J; bases not matched to a gene: 9. CDR3 coding DNA: TGCAGCCTCACAACCCTAGCGGGGGGCAATGAGCAGTTCTTC. It specifies CSLTTLAGGNEQFF.

The chain couples TRBV5-1 to TRBJ1-5; no definite D call. CDR3 length equals 14 residues. V was trimmed by 0 bases and J by 4 bases, leaving 8 bases between them. Germline V CDR1 and CDR2: SGHRS, YFSETQ. The CDR3 DNA is TGCGCCAGCAGCTTGGGAACGGAGAATCAGCCCCAGCATTTT. Translated: CASSLGTENQPQHF.

The CDR3 DNA reads as TGCAGTGCTAGTCCCGGGAGCGGTGGCTACACCTTC. Translated, it gives CSASPGSGGYTF. The chain combines TRBV20-1 with TRBJ1-2; D gene uncertain. In germline, CDR1 is DFQATT, CDR2 SNEGSKA (reference sequence). The CDR3 is 12 amino acids. V was cut by 3 bases and J by 7 bases, with 12 bases left in between.

This CDR3 reads CASSPGTDSLGANVLTF. As DNA, the CDR3 is TGTGCCAGCAGTCCCGGGACAGACTCCTTAGGGGCCAACGTCCTGACTTTC. The chain recombines TRBV2 with TRBJ2-6; TRBD1 matches at 7 bases. Germline CDR1 SNHLY, CDR2 FYNNEI. The CDR3 extends over 17 amino acids. V was pared by 5 bases and J by 4 bases, with 11 bases of the junction left unmatched.

The V call is TRBV9, the J call TRBJ1-1; the match to TRBD1 covers 9 bases. J was trimmed by 4 bases and V by 6 bases; bases with no gene match: 16. Germline V gene data show CDR1 as SGDLS and CDR2 as YYNGEE. The CDR3 extends over 17 amino acids. CDR3 residues: CASTRGTGRRAVTEAFF. The CDR3 DNA is TGTGCCAGCACCAGGGGGACAGGGCGAAGGGCGGTCACTGAAGCTTTCTTT.

This chain uses TRBV19 with TRBJ1-1, with 9 bases matching TRBD1. The CDR3 is made up of 15 amino acids. Trimming cost V 5 bases and J 4 bases; bases outside gene matches: 8. The germline gives CDR1 LNHDA, CDR2 SQIVND (reference sequence). CDR3 in amino acids: CASSPQQGASTEAFF. The CDR3 DNA reads TGTGCCAGTAGTCCCCAACAGGGGGCAAGCACTGAAGCTTTCTTT.

The chain links TRBV7-2 to TRBJ2-7, with a tentative D call TRBD1 (5 bases). The CDR3 length is 14 residues. Germline-derived CDR1 and CDR2 are SGHTA and FQGNSA. V lost 5 bases and J lost 5, with 16 bases in between. The CDR3 coding sequence is TGTGCCAGCAGCCTTCAGGCAGGGCCTGACGAGCAGTACTTC. This codes for CASSLQAGPDEQYF.

The V and J genes are TRBV7-2 and TRBJ1-1; D might be TRBD1 (6 bases). V lost 2 bases and J lost 1, with 8 bases in between. In germline, CDR1 is SGHTA, CDR2 FQGNSA. This CDR3 comprises 14 residues. The CDR3 protein is CASSLLQGNTEAFF. CDR3 nucleotide sequence: TGTGCCAGCAGCTTACTACAGGGGAACACTGAAGCTTTCTTT.

The chain is built from TRBV30 and TRBJ2-7; no reliable D call. Trimming left V 2 bases short and J 2 bases short, with 7 bases between. CDR1 is GTSNPN and CDR2 is SVGIG in the germline V gene (reference sequence). CDR3 size: 12 residues. This chain's CDR3 is CAWSKNTYEQYF. CDR3 in DNA: TGTGCCTGGAGTAAGAACACCTACGAGCAGTACTTC.

V usage is TRBV19 and J usage is TRBJ1-5, with TRBD1 matching 7 bases. Germline V gene sequence: CDR1 LNHDA, CDR2 SQIVND (reference sequence). The CDR3 is 15 amino acids. After removal of 3 bases from V and 4 bases from J, the junction contained 6 bases not matched to a gene. The DNA for the CDR3 is TGTGCCAGTAGTATGGGACAGAAAGGGAATCAGCCCCAGCATTTT. This gives the protein CASSMGQKGNQPQHF.

The chain employs TRBV29-1 and TRBJ1-2; TRBD1 might be the D (6 bases). The CDR3 runs to 17 residues. CDR1 is SQVTM, CDR2 ANQGSEA, per germline. V lost 2 bases and J 2 bases, leaving 21 bases between the germline ends. The CDR3 spells CSVEYIVFGQSNYGYTF. The CDR3 region has the DNA TGCAGCGTTGAATATATTGTTTTCGGACAGAGCAACTATGGCTACACCTTC.

This rearrangement joins TRBV10-1 to TRBJ1-2; 9 bases align to TRBD1. CDR1 is WNHNN and CDR2 is SYGVQD in the germline V gene (reference sequence). The CDR3 contains 13 residues. Unmatched junction bases numbered 3, after V lost 4 bases and J lost 6 bases. As DNA, the CDR3 is TGCGCCAGCAGTGGGACAGGGGACGATGGCTACACCTTC. Translated: CASSGTGDDGYTF.

The chain is built from TRBV10-3 and TRBJ2-5; 11 bases map to TRBD2. The CDR3 has 15 residues. From germline, CDR1 is ENHRY and CDR2 SYGVKD. V lost 3 bases and J lost 2; bases outside the gene matches: 2. The CDR3 sequence: CAISDIAGGQETQYF. CDR3 coding DNA: TGTGCCATCAGTGATATAGCGGGGGGGCAAGAGACCCAGTACTTC.